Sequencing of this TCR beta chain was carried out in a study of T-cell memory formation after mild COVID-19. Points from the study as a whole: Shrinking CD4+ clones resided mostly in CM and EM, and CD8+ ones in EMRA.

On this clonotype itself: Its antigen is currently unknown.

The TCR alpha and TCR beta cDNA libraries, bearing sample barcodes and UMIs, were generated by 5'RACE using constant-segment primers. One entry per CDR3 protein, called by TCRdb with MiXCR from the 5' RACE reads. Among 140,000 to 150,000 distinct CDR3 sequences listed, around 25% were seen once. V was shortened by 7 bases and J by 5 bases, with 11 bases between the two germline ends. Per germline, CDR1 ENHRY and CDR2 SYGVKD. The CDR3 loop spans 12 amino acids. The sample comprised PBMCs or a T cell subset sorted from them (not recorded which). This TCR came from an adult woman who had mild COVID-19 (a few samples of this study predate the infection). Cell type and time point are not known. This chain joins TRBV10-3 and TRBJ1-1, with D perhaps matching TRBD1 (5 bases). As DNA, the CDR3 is TGTGCCATCATGCAGGGTGGAACTGAAGCTTTCTTT. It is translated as CAIMQGGTEAFF.